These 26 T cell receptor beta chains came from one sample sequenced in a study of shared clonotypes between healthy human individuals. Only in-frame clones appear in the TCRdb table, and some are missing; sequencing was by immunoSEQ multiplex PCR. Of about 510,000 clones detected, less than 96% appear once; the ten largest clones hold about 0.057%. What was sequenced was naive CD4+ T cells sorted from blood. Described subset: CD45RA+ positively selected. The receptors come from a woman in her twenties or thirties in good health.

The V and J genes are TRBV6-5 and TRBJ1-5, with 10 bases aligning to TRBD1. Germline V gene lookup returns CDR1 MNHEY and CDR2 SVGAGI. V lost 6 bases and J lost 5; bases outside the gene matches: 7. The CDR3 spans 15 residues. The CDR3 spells CASSHDRGQDQPQHF. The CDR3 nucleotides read TGTGCCAGCAGCCATGACAGGGGGCAGGATCAGCCCCAGCATTTT.

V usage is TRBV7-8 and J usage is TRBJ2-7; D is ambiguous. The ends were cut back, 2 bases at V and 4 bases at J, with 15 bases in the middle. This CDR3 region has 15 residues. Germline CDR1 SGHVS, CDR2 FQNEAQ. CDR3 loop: CASSLINLGPYEQYF. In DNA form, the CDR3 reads TGTGCCAGCAGCTTAATCAACCTGGGCCCTTACGAGCAGTACTTC.

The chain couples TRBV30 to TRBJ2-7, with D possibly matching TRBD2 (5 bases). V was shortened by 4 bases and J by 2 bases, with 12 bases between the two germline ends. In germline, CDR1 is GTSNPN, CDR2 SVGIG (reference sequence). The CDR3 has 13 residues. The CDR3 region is CAWNSGRAYEQYF. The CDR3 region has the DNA TGTGCCTGGAATTCCGGGCGGGCCTACGAGCAGTACTTC. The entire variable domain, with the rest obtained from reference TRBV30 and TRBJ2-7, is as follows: SQTIHQWPATLVQPVGSPLSLECTVEGTSNPNLYWYRQAAGRGLQLLFYSVGIGQISSEVPQNLSASRPQDRQFILSSKKLLLSDSGFYLCAWNSGRAYEQYFGPGTRLTVT.

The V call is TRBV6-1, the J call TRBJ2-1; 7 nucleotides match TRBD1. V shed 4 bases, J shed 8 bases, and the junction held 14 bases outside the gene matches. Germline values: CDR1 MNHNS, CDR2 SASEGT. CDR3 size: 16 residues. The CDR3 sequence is CASSVLGTVSIDEQFF. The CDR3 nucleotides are TGTGCCAGCAGTGTCTTAGGGACAGTTTCCATCGATGAGCAGTTCTTC.

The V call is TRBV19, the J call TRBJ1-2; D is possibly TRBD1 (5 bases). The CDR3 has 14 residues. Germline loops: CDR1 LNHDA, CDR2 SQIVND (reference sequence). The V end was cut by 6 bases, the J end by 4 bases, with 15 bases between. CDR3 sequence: CASSTGEGSYGYTF. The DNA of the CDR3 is TGTGCCAGTAGCACGGGGGAGGGGAGCTATGGCTACACCTTC.

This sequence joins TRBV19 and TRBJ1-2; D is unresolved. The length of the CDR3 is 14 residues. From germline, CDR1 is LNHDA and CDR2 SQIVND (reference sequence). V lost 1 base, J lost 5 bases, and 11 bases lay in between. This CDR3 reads CASSIAGEGYGYTF. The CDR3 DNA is TGTGCCAGTAGTATAGCCGGGGAAGGTTATGGCTACACCTTC.

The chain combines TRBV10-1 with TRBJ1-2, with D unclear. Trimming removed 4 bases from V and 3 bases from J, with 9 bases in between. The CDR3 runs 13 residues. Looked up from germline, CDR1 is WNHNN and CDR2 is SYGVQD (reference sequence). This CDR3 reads CASSAETDYGYTF. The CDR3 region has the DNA TGCGCCAGCAGTGCCGAGACGGACTATGGCTACACCTTC.

The CDR3 DNA sequence: TGTGCCAGCAGTTCACCCTCTGGAAACACCATATATTTT. Translation gives CASSSPSGNTIYF. V is TRBV28 and J is TRBJ1-3; D remains unclear. This CDR3 is 13 amino acids long. V was clipped by 4 bases and J by 0 bases, with 4 bases between them. Germline V gene data show CDR1 as MDHEN and CDR2 as SYDVKM.

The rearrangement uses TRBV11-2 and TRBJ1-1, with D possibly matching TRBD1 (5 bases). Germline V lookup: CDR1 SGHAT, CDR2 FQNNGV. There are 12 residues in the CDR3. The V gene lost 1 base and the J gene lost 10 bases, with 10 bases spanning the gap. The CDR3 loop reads CASSLVREGAFF. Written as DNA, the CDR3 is TGTGCCAGCAGCTTAGTCAGGGAGGGAGCTTTCTTT. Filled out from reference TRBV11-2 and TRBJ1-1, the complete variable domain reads EAGVAQSPRYKIIEKRQSVAFWCNPISGHATLYWYQQILGQGPKLLIQFQNNGVVDDSQLPKDRFSAERLKGVDSTLKIQPAKLEDSAVYLCASSLVREGAFFGQGTRLTVV.

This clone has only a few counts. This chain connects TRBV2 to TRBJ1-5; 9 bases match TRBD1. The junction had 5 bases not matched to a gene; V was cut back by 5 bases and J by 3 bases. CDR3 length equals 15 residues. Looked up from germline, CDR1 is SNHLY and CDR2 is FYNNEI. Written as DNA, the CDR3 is TGTGCCAGCAGTTCGGGACAGGGATACAATCAGCCCCAGCATTTT. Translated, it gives CASSSGQGYNQPQHF.

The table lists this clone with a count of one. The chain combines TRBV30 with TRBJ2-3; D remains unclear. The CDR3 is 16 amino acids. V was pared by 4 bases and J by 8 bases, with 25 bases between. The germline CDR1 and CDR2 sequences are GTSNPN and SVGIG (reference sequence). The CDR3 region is CAWKPQPTRRSGTQYF. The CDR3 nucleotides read TGTGCCTGGAAACCACAGCCGACAAGGCGATCGGGTACGCAGTATTTT. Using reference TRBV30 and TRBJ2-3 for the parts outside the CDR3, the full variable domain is SQTIHQWPATLVQPVGSPLSLECTVEGTSNPNLYWYRQAAGRGLQLLFYSVGIGQISSEVPQNLSASRPQDRQFILSSKKLLLSDSGFYLCAWKPQPTRRSGTQYFGPGTRLTVL.

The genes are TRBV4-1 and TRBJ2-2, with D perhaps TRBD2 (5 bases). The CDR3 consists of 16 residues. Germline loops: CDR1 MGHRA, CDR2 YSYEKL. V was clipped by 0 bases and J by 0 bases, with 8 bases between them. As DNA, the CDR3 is TGCGCCAGCAGCCAAGACACCGGGGCGAACACCGGGGAGCTGTTTTTT. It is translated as CASSQDTGANTGELFF.

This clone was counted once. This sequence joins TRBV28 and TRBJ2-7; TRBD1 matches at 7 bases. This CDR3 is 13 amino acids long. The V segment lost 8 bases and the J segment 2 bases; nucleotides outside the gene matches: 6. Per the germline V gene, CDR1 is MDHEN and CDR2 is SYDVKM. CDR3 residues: CASHRGTAYEQYF. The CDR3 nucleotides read TGTGCCAGCCACCGAGGGACAGCCTACGAGCAGTACTTC. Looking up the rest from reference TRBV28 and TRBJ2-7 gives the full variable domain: DVKVTQSSRYLVKRTGEKVFLECVQDMDHENMFWYRQDPGLGLRLIYFSYDVKMKEKGDIPEGYSVSREKKERFSLILESASTNQTSMYLCASHRGTAYEQYFGPGTRLTVT.

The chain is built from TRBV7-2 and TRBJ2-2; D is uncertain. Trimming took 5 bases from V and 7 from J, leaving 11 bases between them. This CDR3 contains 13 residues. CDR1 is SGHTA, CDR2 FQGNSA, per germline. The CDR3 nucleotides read TGTGCCAGCAGCCCCCGGTTCGTCGGGGAGCTGTTTTTT. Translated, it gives CASSPRFVGELFF.

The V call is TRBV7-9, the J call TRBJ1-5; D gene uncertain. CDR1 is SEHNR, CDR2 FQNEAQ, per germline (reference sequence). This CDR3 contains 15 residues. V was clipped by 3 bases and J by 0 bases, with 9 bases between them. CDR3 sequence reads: CASSFSAGSNQPQHF. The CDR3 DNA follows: TGTGCCAGCAGCTTTAGCGCGGGTAGCAATCAGCCCCAGCATTTT.

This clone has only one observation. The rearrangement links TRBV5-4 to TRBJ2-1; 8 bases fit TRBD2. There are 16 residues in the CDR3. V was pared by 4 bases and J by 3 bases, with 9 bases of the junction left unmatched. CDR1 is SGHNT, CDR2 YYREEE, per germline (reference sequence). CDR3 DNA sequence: TGTGCCAGCAGCCGTGGGGTGACTAGCGTCTACAATGAGCAGTTCTTC. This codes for CASSRGVTSVYNEQFF.

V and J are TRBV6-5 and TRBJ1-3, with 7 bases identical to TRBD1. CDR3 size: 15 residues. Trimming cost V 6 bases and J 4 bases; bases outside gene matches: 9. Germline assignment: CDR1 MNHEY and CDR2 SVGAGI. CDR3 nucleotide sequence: TGTGCCAGCAGACCTACAGGGGCTCACGGAAACACCATATATTTT. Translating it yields CASRPTGAHGNTIYF.

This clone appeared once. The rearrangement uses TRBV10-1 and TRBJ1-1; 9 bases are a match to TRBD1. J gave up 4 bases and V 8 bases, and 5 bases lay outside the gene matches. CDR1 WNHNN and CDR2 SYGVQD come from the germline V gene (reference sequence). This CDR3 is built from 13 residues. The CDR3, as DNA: TGCGCCAGCGGATTACAGGGGGCCACTGAAGCTTTCTTT. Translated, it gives CASGLQGATEAFF.

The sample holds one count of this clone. DNA of the CDR3: TGTGCCAGCAGCTTAGAGCGGCTAGCGGTTTCCTACAATGAGCAGTTCTTC. It translates to CASSLERLAVSYNEQFF. J is TRBJ2-1 and V is TRBV11-2, with TRBD2 identical over 7 bases. Germline CDR1 reads SGHAT; CDR2 reads FQNNGV. This CDR3 has 17 residues. V lost 0 bases and J lost 1; bases outside the gene matches: 6.

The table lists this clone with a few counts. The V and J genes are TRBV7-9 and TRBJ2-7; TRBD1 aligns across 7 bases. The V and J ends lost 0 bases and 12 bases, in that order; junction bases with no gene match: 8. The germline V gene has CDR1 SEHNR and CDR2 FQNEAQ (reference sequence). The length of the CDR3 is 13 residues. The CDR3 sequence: CASSLAAGGYLYF. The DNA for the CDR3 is TGTGCCAGCAGCTTAGCGGCAGGGGGATACCTGTACTTC.

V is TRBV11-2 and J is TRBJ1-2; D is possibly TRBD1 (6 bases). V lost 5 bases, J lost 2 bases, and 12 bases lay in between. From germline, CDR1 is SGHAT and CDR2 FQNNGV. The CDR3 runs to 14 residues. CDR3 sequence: CASSAETGNYGYTF. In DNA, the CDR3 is TGTGCCAGCAGCGCTGAGACAGGCAACTATGGCTACACCTTC. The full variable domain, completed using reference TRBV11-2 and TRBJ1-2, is EAGVAQSPRYKIIEKRQSVAFWCNPISGHATLYWYQQILGQGPKLLIQFQNNGVVDDSQLPKDRFSAERLKGVDSTLKIQPAKLEDSAVYLCASSAETGNYGYTFGSGTRLTVV.

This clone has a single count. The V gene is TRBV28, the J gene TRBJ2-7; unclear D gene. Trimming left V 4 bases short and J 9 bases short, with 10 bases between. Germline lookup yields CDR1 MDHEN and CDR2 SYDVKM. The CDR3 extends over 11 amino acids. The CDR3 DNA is TGTGCCAGCAGTTCCGGTTGGGTGCAGTACTTC. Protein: CASSSGWVQYF. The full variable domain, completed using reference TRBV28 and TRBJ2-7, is DVKVTQSSRYLVKRTGEKVFLECVQDMDHENMFWYRQDPGLGLRLIYFSYDVKMKEKGDIPEGYSVSREKKERFSLILESASTNQTSMYLCASSSGWVQYFGPGTRLTVT.

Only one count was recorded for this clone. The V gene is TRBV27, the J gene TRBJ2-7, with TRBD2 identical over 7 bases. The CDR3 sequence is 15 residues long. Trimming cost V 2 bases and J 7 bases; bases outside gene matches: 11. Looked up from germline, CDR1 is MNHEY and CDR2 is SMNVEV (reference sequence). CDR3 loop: CASSLEAGFRYEQYF. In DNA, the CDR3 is TGTGCCAGCAGTTTAGAAGCGGGATTCCGTTATGAGCAGTACTTC.

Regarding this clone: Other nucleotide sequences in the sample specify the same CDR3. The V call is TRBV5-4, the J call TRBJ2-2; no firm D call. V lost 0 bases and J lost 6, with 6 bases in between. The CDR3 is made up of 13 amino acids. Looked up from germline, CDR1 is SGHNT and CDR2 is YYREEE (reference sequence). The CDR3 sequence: CASSLVSAGELFF. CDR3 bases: TGTGCCAGCAGCTTGGTGTCAGCCGGGGAGCTGTTTTTT.

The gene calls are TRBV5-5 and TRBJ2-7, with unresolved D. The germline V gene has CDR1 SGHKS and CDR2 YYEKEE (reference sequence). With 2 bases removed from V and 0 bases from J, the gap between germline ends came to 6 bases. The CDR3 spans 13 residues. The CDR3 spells CASSLQSSYEQYF. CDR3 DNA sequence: TGTGCCAGCAGCTTACAAAGCTCCTACGAGCAGTACTTC.

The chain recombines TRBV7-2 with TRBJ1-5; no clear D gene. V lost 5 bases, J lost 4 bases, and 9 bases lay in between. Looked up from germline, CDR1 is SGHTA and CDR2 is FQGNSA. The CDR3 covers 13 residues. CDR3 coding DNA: TGTGCCAGCAGCCTCTCCTTAAATCAGCCCCAGCATTTT. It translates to CASSLSLNQPQHF.